The clone carrying this T cell receptor beta chain came up many times. Its antigen is not known. Thyroid surgery took place with no prior treatment in any patient. This entry belongs to a study of metastatic and nonmetastatic thyroid tumors. Study in general: From malignant and benign thyroid patients, repertoires in blood and in tumor or nodule tissue were compared.

Notes on the study in general: Malignant tumors reportedly showed significantly higher TCR beta diversity than benign nodules in both blood and tumor.

MiXCR re-clonotyped the PCR reads for TCRdb. The sample includes roughly 15,000 clones, over 9.5% of them seen just once. CDR1 MNHNS and CDR2 SASEGT come from the germline V gene. This CDR3 spans 17 amino acids. Trimming left V 5 bases short and J 1 base short, with 20 bases between. The source of this sequence is a female donor with papillary thyroid cancer or a benign thyroid nodule (not recorded which). Some clones in this sample may be carry-over from other donors' samples. Sample: blood. The genes are TRBV6-1 and TRBJ2-5; D may match TRBD1 or TRBD2 (7 bases each). The CDR3 DNA reads as TGTGCCAGCAGTCAATATTCAGGGGGGGGGGGCCAAGAGACCCAGTACTTC. It is translated as CASSQYSGGGGQETQYF.